This T cell receptor beta chain was retrieved from a study of cytomegalovirus exposure and HLA in healthy donors. Of note for this clone: What it recognizes is unknown.

Study-wide findings and caveats: The authors listed 150 to 200 TCR beta chains as cytomegalovirus-associated.

The V gene lost 2 bases and the J gene lost 2 bases, with 5 bases spanning the gap. Germline-derived CDR1 and CDR2 are SEHNR and FQNEAQ (reference sequence). The CDR3 consists of 13 residues. This table comes from immunoSEQ multiplex PCR, and its TCRdb copy is limited to in-frame clones, with some not included. This sample has under 200,000 clones, with approximately 86% found just once. V is TRBV7-9 and J is TRBJ2-3; the D is unclear. The sample consisted of PBMCs. The TCR was taken from a woman aged 18-29 years in good health and CMV-seronegative. The CDR3 sequence is CASSLTYTDTQYF. The CDR3 DNA reads TGTGCCAGCAGCTTAACTTACACAGATACGCAGTATTTT.